These T cell receptor beta chains were read from a single sample in a study of immune cell composition in non-small cell lung cancer. This table comes from immunoSEQ multiplex PCR, and its TCRdb copy is limited to in-frame clones, with some not included. This table has 9,500 to 14,000 clones, approximately 60% appearing once. Sequenced input: lung tumor tissue. These receptors were taken from a human donor with non-small cell lung cancer. Both conserved end residues are part of each CDR3. A D gene is named only where the DNA matches it firmly. The size field is filled for only some rows; it gives once, few, many or a size class.

V gene	D gene	J gene	clone size	CDR3 DNA	CDR3 protein
TRBV28	.	TRBJ2-3	.	TGTGCCAGCAGTTTGGGGGGACGGACGGATACGCAGTATTTT	CASSLGGRTDTQYF
TRBV11-2	.	TRBJ2-6	.	TGTGCCAGCAGCTTGGGAGGTCGATTATCTGGGGCCAACGTCCTGACTTTC	CASSLGGRLSGANVLTF
TRBV7-6	TRBD1	TRBJ2-6	.	TGTGCCAGCAGCACCGACAGGGTTGGGGCCAACGTCCTGACTTTC	CASSTDRVGANVLTF
TRBV25-1	TRBD1	TRBJ2-5	.	TGTGCCAGTCAGGGGGCAGGTAAAGAGACCCAGTACTTC	CASQGAGKETQYF
TRBV19	.	TRBJ1-2	once	TGTGCCAGTAAGGCCGAGACAGCCAAAAACTATGGCTACACCTTC	CASKAETAKNYGYTF
TRBV2	TRBD1	TRBJ1-1	.	TGTGCCAGCAGCCGGGACAGGGGCTATGCTTTCTTT	CASSRDRGYAFF
TRBV6-1	TRBD1	TRBJ2-7	.	TGTGCCAGCAGTGTCGGACAGGGGGCCTACGAGCAGTACTTC	CASSVGQGAYEQYF
TRBV18	.	TRBJ1-4	.	TGTGCCAGCTCACCACCAGGGGTTGAAAAACTGTTTTTT	CASSPPGVEKLFF
TRBV5-4	TRBD2	TRBJ2-3	once	TGTGCCAGCAGCTTAGGAGGGAGCGGGAGAGCAGATACGCAGTATTTT	CASSLGGSGRADTQYF
TRBV7-9	.	TRBJ2-3	once	TGTGCCAGCAGCTTAGCGGGGCTAGCAGATACGCAGTATTTT	CASSLAGLADTQYF
TRBV19	.	TRBJ2-7	.	TGTGCCAGTAGTCGCCCTGGGGGGGCTGGAAACGAGCAGTACTTC	CASSRPGGAGNEQYF
TRBV7-3	.	TRBJ2-3	.	TGTGCCAGCAGCTTGAGTTACACAGATACGCAGTATTTT	CASSLSYTDTQYF
TRBV7-2	.	TRBJ2-7	few	TGTGCCAGCAGCCATCCCTCCCTAGCTGGGTACGAGCAGTACTTC	CASSHPSLAGYEQYF
TRBV6-6	TRBD2	TRBJ2-2	.	TGTGCCAGCAGTTACTCGCCAGGACTAGTGAAGCTGTTTTTT	CASSYSPGLVKLFF
TRBV5-1	.	TRBJ2-7	few	TGCGCCAGCAGCTTGTCCGGGCAGGGCTACGAGCAGTACTTC	CASSLSGQGYEQYF
TRBV7-6	TRBD2	TRBJ2-1	once	TGTGCCAGCAGCCCGACCGGGGGGGATTACAATGAGCAGTTCTTC	CASSPTGGDYNEQFF
TRBV28	TRBD2	TRBJ2-4	.	TGTGCCAGCAGTTTCAAACTAGCGCCGGTCTCTATTCAGTACTTC	CASSFKLAPVSIQYF
TRBV7-2	TRBD2	TRBJ2-1	.	TGTGCCAGCAGCTGGTTGACTAGCGGCGAAGAGCAGTTCTTC	CASSWLTSGEEQFF
TRBV18	TRBD1	TRBJ1-1	once	TGTGCCAGCTCAGAGGGACAGGGGAACACTGAAGCTTTCTTT	CASSEGQGNTEAFF
TRBV28	.	TRBJ2-7	.	TGTGCCAGCAGTTTGGCGGGGCGTAGCAACGAGCAGTACTTC	CASSLAGRSNEQYF
TRBV28	TRBD1	TRBJ1-2	few	TGTGCCAGCAAAGGGACAGTCTATGGCTACACCTTC	CASKGTVYGYTF
TRBV9	TRBD1	TRBJ2-7	.	TGTGCCAGCAGCGTGACAGGGGGTTACTACGAGCAGTACTTC	CASSVTGGYYEQYF
TRBV6-1	.	TRBJ2-7	.	TGTGCCAGCAGTGAAGATTCGAATTACGGGCAGTACTTC	CASSEDSNYGQYF
TRBV6-1	.	TRBJ2-7	.	TGTGCCAGCAGTGAAGGAAGTCTCAATACAGGGTACGAGCAGTACTTC	CASSEGSLNTGYEQYF
TRBV13	TRBD1	TRBJ2-7	.	TGTGCCAGCAGCTTAGGGACAGGGGGAATTTACGAGCAGTACTTC	CASSLGTGGIYEQYF
TRBV6-1	TRBD2	TRBJ2-5	.	TGTGCCAGCAGTGCGAATTCCGGGACTAGCGGGGAGACCCAGTACTTC	CASSANSGTSGETQYF
TRBV7-8	TRBD2	TRBJ2-3	.	TGTGCCAGCAGCTTAGGAGGTCCTGGTCTAGCGGGGGGAGATACGCAGTATTTT	CASSLGGPGLAGGDTQYF
TRBV7-2	.	TRBJ1-3	medium-sized	TGTGCCAGCAGCCAAAGTCCCGCGGACTCTGGAAACACCATATATTTT	CASSQSPADSGNTIYF
TRBV5-6	.	TRBJ2-2	.	TGTGCCAGCAGCGGGACGCCAGGGAGGTTTAACACCGGGGAGCTGTTTTTT	CASSGTPGRFNTGELFF
TRBV6-1	TRBD2	TRBJ2-1	.	TGTGCCAGCAGTGCCCTCCTAACTAGCGGGAGAGCCAATGAGCAGTTCTTC	CASSALLTSGRANEQFF
TRBV7-9	TRBD1	TRBJ1-3	.	TGTGCCAGCAGCCCCCCTGGGACAGCCTTCTCTGGAAACACCATATATTTT	CASSPPGTAFSGNTIYF
TRBV2	TRBD2	TRBJ2-5	once	TGTGCCAGCAGGGAGGGACTAGCGGGAGGGCAAGAGACCCAGTACTTC	CASREGLAGGQETQYF
TRBV11-1	TRBD2	TRBJ2-5	.	TGTGCCAGCAGCTTGGGGGGGGGAGAGACCCAGTACTTC	CASSLGGGETQYF
TRBV19	.	TRBJ2-1	.	TGTGCCAGTAGTTTGAACTGGGGGCGCAATGAGCAGTTCTTC	CASSLNWGRNEQFF
TRBV14	.	TRBJ1-2	medium-sized	TGTGCCAGCAGCCTCGGGCGGGGCTATGGCTACACCTTC	CASSLGRGYGYTF
TRBV7-2	.	TRBJ2-7	few	TGTGCCAGCAGCTTAGGACAGCCCTACGAGCAGTACTTC	CASSLGQPYEQYF
TRBV7-9	TRBD2	TRBJ2-7	.	TGCGCCAGCAGCCAAGCGAGGGAGGGCCCCTACGAGCAGTACTTC	CASSQAREGPYEQYF
TRBV4-3	.	TRBJ2-5	.	TGCGCCAGCAGCCAATCCTATAGCGCAGAGACCCAGTACTTC	CASSQSYSAETQYF
TRBV7-9	TRBD2	TRBJ2-2	.	TGTGCCAGCAGCCCCCGATCGGCGGGAGGGCCCAGGGAGCTGTTTTTT	CASSPRSAGGPRELFF
TRBV11-2	TRBD2	TRBJ2-1	.	TGTGCCAGCAGCCCCGGGACTAAAGCGTTGGGGGAGCAGTTCTTC	CASSPGTKALGEQFF
TRBV4-1	TRBD2	TRBJ2-7	.	TGCGCCAGCAGCCAAGATGGAACGGGAGGGCGCGAGCAGTACTTC	CASSQDGTGGREQYF
TRBV28	.	TRBJ2-7	.	TGTGCCAGCAACCCCCTGGTGAGGGCCGAGCAGTACTTC	CASNPLVRAEQYF
TRBV7-3	TRBD2	TRBJ2-1	.	TGTGCCAGCAGCCTAGATTCGGCGGGAGCCAATGAGCAGTTCTTC	CASSLDSAGANEQFF
TRBV5-8	.	TRBJ2-3	.	TGTGCCAGCAGCTTGGGGGCAACGAGGGGCACAGATACGCAGTATTTT	CASSLGATRGTDTQYF
TRBV5-5	TRBD2	TRBJ2-3	.	TGTGCCAGCAGCTTGGGGGGACTAGCTGGCACAGATACGCAGTATTTT	CASSLGGLAGTDTQYF
TRBV28	TRBD1	TRBJ2-7	.	TGTGCCAGCAGGACCCAGGGGGACGGTTCTTTTGGGCAGTACTTC	CASRTQGDGSFGQYF
TRBV4-2	TRBD1	TRBJ1-5	few	TGTGCCAGCAGCAAAGAGACAGGGGGGCCCCAGCATTTT	CASSKETGGPQHF
TRBV6-5	TRBD2	TRBJ2-3	.	TGTGCCAGCAGTCTTTATAGCGGGAACACAGATACGCAGTATTTT	CASSLYSGNTDTQYF
TRBV5-1	.	TRBJ1-4	.	TGCGCCAGCAGCTCCCGGGGAGGCGGTGAAAAACTGTTTTTT	CASSSRGGGEKLFF
TRBV10-3	TRBD1	TRBJ1-1	.	TGTGCCATCAGAAAGGACAGGGGTGAGTCTGAAGCTTTCTTT	CAIRKDRGESEAFF
TRBV7-9	TRBD2	TRBJ2-1	.	TGTGCCAGCAGCTTAGGCCGAGGGACTAGCGGTTACAATGAGCAGTTCTTC	CASSLGRGTSGYNEQFF
TRBV5-4	.	TRBJ2-7	.	TGTGCCAGCAGATTGGGGGACACCGCCTCCTACGAGCAGTACTTC	CASRLGDTASYEQYF
TRBV6-5	.	TRBJ2-7	.	TGTGCCAGCAAACCAGGGGGGTCGGGGTACGAGCAGTACTTC	CASKPGGSGYEQYF